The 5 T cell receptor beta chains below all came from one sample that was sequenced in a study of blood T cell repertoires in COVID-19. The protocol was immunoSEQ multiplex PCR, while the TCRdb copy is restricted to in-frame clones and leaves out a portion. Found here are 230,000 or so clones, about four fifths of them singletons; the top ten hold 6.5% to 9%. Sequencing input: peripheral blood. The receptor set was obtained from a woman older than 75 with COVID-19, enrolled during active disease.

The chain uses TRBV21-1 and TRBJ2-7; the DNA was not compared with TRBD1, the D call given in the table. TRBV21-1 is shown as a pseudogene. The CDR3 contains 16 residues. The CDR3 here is CASSNRTGVVYYEQYF. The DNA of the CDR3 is TGTGCCAGCAGCAACCGGACAGGGGTGGTATACTACGAGCAGTACTTC.

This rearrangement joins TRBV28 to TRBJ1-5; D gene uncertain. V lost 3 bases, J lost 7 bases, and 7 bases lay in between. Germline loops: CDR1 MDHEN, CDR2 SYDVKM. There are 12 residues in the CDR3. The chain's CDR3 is CASSFGEQPQHF. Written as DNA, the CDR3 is TGTGCCAGCAGTTTCGGAGAACAGCCCCAGCATTTT.

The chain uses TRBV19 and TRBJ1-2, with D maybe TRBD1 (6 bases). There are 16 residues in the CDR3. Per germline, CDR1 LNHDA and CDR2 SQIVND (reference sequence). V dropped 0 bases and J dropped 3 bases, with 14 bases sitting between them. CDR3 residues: CASSIDRQGPDYGYTF. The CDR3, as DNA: TGTGCCAGTAGTATAGATCGTCAGGGGCCCGACTATGGCTACACCTTC.

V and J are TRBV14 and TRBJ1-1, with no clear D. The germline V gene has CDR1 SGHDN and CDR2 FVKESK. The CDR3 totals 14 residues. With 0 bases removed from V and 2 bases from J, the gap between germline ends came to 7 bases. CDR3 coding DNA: TGTGCCAGCAGCCAAGAGTGGCCCAACACTGAAGCTTTCTTT. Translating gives CASSQEWPNTEAFF.

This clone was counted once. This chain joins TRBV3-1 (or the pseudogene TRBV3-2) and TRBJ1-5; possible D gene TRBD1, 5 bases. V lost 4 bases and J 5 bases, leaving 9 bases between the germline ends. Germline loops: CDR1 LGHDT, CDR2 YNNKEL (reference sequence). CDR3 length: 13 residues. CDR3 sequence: CASSRTGDQPQHF. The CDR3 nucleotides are TGTGCCAGCAGCCGCACAGGTGATCAGCCCCAGCATTTT.